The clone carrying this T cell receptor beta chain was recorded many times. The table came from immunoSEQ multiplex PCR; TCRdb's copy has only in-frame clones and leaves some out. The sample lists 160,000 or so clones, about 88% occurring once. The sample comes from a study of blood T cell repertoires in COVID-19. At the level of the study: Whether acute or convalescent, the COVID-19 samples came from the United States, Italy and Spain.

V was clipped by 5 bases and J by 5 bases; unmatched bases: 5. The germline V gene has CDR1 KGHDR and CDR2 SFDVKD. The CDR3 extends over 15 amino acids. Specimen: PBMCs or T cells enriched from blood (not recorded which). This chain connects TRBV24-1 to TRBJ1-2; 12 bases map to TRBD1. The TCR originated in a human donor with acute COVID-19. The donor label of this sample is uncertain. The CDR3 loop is CATSGRDRGQYGYTF. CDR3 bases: TGTGCCACCAGTGGCCGGGACAGGGGGCAATATGGCTACACCTTC.